A selection of T cell receptor beta chains follows, all from one sample in a study of cytomegalovirus exposure and HLA in healthy donors. Clones were read by immunoSEQ multiplex PCR, and TCRdb kept only the in-frame ones, dropping some. The sample holds some 180,000 clones; around 80% are singletons and the top ten take more than 1.1%. Sequenced input: PBMCs. These receptors were collected from a girl under 18 in good health and CMV-seropositive. Each CDR3 is given with its conserved first and last residue. The D gene is left open where the match is weak. Size tells how often a clone was seen (once, few, many) or the class of an expanded clone, and some rows leave it out.

j_gene	v_gene	d_gene	abundance	CDR3aa	CDR3nt
TRBJ2-2	TRBV27	-	-	CASSVLNTGELFF	TGTGCCAGCAGTGTCTTAAACACCGGGGAGCTGTTTTTT
TRBJ1-3	TRBV6-1	-	once	CASSEPGRGSGNTIYF	TGTGCCAGCAGTGAACCTGGCCGGGGCTCTGGAAACACCATATATTTT
TRBJ1-5	TRBV6-5	-	-	CASSTHPALQPQHF	TGTGCCAGCAGTACACACCCCGCCCTCCAGCCCCAGCATTTT
TRBJ2-1	TRBV12-5	TRBD1	-	CASGTGGAEQFF	TGTGCTAGTGGCACAGGGGGTGCCGAGCAGTTCTTC
TRBJ2-3	TRBV28	TRBD2	-	CAIKTSGMQDTQYF	TGTGCCATCAAGACTAGCGGGATGCAGGATACGCAGTATTTT
TRBJ1-5	TRBV6-6	-	-	CASSRQVNQPQHF	TGTGCCAGCAGTAGACAGGTCAATCAGCCCCAGCATTTT
TRBJ2-4	TRBV19	-	-	CASSRETAKNIQYF	TGTGCCAGTAGTAGGGAGACAGCCAAAAACATTCAGTACTTC
TRBJ2-7	TRBV6-6	TRBD1	-	CASSYQATGGGEQYF	TGTGCCAGCAGTTACCAAGCGACAGGGGGCGGCGAGCAGTACTTC
TRBJ2-7	TRBV30	-	-	CAWSSAVGYEQYF	TGTGCCTGGAGTTCAGCGGTAGGGTACGAGCAGTACTTC
TRBJ1-1	TRBV11-2	TRBD1	-	CASGQVVSAFF	TGTGCCTCTGGACAGGTTGTCTCGGCTTTCTTT
TRBJ2-1	TRBV28	-	-	CASSPGVMYNEQFF	TGTGCCAGCAGTCCGGGAGTCATGTACAATGAGCAGTTCTTC
TRBJ1-2	TRBV4-2	TRBD1	-	CASSRDRGPYGYTF	TGTGCCAGCAGCCGGGACAGGGGACCCTATGGCTACACCTTC
TRBJ2-1	TRBV28	-	-	CASLGLAEQFF	TGTGCCAGTCTAGGTTTGGCTGAGCAGTTCTTC
TRBJ2-7	TRBV29-1	TRBD2	-	CSVTGTSGRMKGEYEQYF	TGCAGCGTTACCGGGACTAGCGGGAGGATGAAAGGGGAATACGAGCAGTACTTC
TRBJ2-3	TRBV6-5	-	-	CASSRRDTQYF	TGTGCCAGCAGTCGGAGAGATACGCAGTATTTT
TRBJ2-7	TRBV7-8	TRBD1	-	CASSRSRGTGAYEQYF	TGTGCCAGCAGCCGAAGTCGAGGGACAGGGGCCTACGAGCAGTACTTC
TRBJ2-1	TRBV10-1	-	-	CASSDSTSNIYNEQFF	TGCGCCAGCAGTGATTCCACTAGTAATATCTACAATGAGCAGTTCTTC
TRBJ2-2	TRBV18	TRBD1	-	CASSPPGQYNTGELFF	TGTGCCAGCTCACCGCCGGGACAGTACAACACCGGGGAGCTGTTTTTT
TRBJ1-2	TRBV6-5	-	-	CASSPGSNYGYTF	TGTGCCAGCAGTCCCGGGTCTAACTATGGCTACACCTTC
TRBJ2-7	TRBV4-1	TRBD2	-	CASSQPTSGSYEQYF	TGCGCCAGCAGCCAACCGACTAGCGGTTCCTACGAGCAGTACTTC
TRBJ1-4	TRBV7-9	-	-	CASSPTGTKGEKLFF	TGTGCCAGCAGCCCAACCGGGACAAAAGGGGAAAAACTGTTCTTT
TRBJ2-7	TRBV10-3	-	few	CAISESWRGLYEQYF	TGTGCCATCAGTGAGTCGTGGAGGGGCTTGTACGAGCAGTACTTC
TRBJ2-5	TRBV9	TRBD2	-	CASSGASGRSQETQYF	TGTGCCAGCAGCGGAGCTAGCGGGAGGAGCCAAGAGACCCAGTACTTC
TRBJ2-7	TRBV9	-	-	CASSAGWGLREQYF	TGTGCCAGCAGCGCCGGGTGGGGGCTGAGGGAGCAGTACTTC
TRBJ2-1	TRBV11-2	TRBD2	-	CASSPRLAPNEQFF	TGTGCCAGCAGCCCTAGACTAGCTCCCAATGAGCAGTTCTTC
TRBJ2-5	TRBV19	TRBD2	once	CASSMTSGRTGWETQYF	TGTGCCAGTAGTATGACTAGCGGGAGAACAGGCTGGGAGACCCAGTACTTC
TRBJ1-1	TRBV30	-	-	CAWGVGLRNTEAFF	TGTGCCTGGGGGGTGGGACTTCGGAACACTGAAGCTTTCTTT
TRBJ2-5	TRBV7-2	-	-	CASSQNLWRETQYF	TGTGCCAGCAGCCAAAATCTTTGGAGGGAGACCCAGTACTTC
TRBJ2-7	TRBV28	-	-	CASSSLREQYF	TGTGCCAGCAGTTCCCTCAGAGAGCAGTACTTC
TRBJ1-1	TRBV6-5	-	-	CASRHRTASGAFF	TGTGCCAGCAGACACAGGACAGCTTCTGGTGCTTTCTTT
TRBJ1-5	TRBV27	-	-	CASRLAADSNQPQHF	TGTGCCAGCAGACTTGCGGCTGATAGCAATCAGCCCCAGCATTTT
TRBJ2-7	TRBV7-9	TRBD2	-	CASSYGTSGSEEQYF	TGTGCCAGCAGCTACGGGACTAGCGGGAGTGAAGAGCAGTACTTC
TRBJ2-1	TRBV30	-	-	CAWRKGGAAYNEQFF	TGTGCCTGGAGGAAGGGTGGGGCAGCCTACAATGAGCAGTTCTTC
TRBJ2-7	TRBV11-2	TRBD2	-	CASSSGLADTYEQYF	TGTGCCAGCAGCTCGGGACTAGCGGACACCTACGAGCAGTACTTC
TRBJ2-3	TRBV6-4	TRBD1	-	CASALYGTGADTQYF	TGTGCCAGCGCACTATATGGGACAGGGGCTGATACGCAGTATTTT
TRBJ2-1	TRBV7-9	-	-	CASSLVSEQFF	TGTGCCAGCAGCTTAGTGAGTGAGCAGTTCTTC
TRBJ2-1	TRBV14	TRBD2	-	CASSQEIEREPYNEQFF	TGTGCCAGCAGCCAAGAAATAGAGCGGGAGCCCTACAATGAGCAGTTCTTC
TRBJ1-5	TRBV6-1	TRBD1	-	CASSWLGQQNQPQHF	TGTGCCAGCAGTTGGTTGGGACAGCAGAATCAGCCCCAGCATTTT
TRBJ2-7	TRBV11-2	-	-	CASSKIQGPYEQYF	TGTGCCAGCAGCAAAATACAGGGTCCCTACGAGCAGTACTTC
TRBJ2-5	TRBV7-3	TRBD1	-	CASSSGQGETQYF	TGTGCCAGCAGCTCTGGACAGGGTGAGACCCAGTACTTC
TRBJ2-5	TRBV7-9	-	-	CASLSARVGQETQYF	TGTGCCAGCTTGTCTGCGCGGGTTGGCCAAGAGACCCAGTACTTC
TRBJ2-2	TRBV10-3	-	-	CAIRRVFGAGGTGELFF	TGTGCCATCAGGAGGGTTTTCGGGGCAGGGGGGACCGGGGAGCTGTTTTTT
TRBJ2-7	TRBV4-2	TRBD2	-	CASSQVPYRTSGKDQYF	TGTGCCAGCAGCCAAGTTCCTTATCGGACTAGCGGGAAGGATCAGTACTTC
TRBJ1-1	TRBV27	-	few	CASFLGLLAFF	TGTGCCAGCTTCCTTGGCTTGTTAGCTTTCTTT
TRBJ1-5	TRBV2	-	-	CASSETGAEQPQHF	TGTGCCAGCAGTGAGACAGGAGCGGAACAGCCCCAGCATTTT
TRBJ1-2	TRBV5-6	-	-	CASSLIEPYGYTF	TGTGCCAGCAGCTTGATAGAACCCTATGGCTACACCTTC
TRBJ2-7	TRBV9	-	-	CASSVGGLVSEQYF	TGTGCCAGCAGCGTAGGGGGCCTGGTATCCGAGCAGTACTTC
TRBJ2-6	TRBV7-2	-	-	CASSVQAVSGANVLTF	TGTGCCAGCAGCGTACAGGCGGTCTCTGGGGCCAACGTCCTGACTTTC
TRBJ1-2	TRBV19	TRBD1	-	CASSTRDREANGYTF	TGTGCCAGTAGTACCCGGGACAGGGAAGCGAATGGCTACACCTTC
TRBJ1-1	TRBV5-1	-	-	CASSFGQEGGAFF	TGCGCCAGCAGCTTCGGGCAGGAAGGAGGAGCTTTCTTT
TRBJ2-3	TRBV27	-	-	CASRRTDTQYF	TGTGCCAGCAGGAGAACAGATACGCAGTATTTT
TRBJ1-5	TRBV10-3	-	-	CAITRDSNQPQHF	TGTGCCATCACCAGGGATAGCAATCAGCCCCAGCATTTT
TRBJ2-6	TRBV6-4	-	once	CASSDWPPSSGANVLTF	TGTGCCAGCAGTGACTGGCCTCCAAGCTCTGGGGCCAACGTCCTGACTTTC
TRBJ1-1	TRBV7-8	-	-	CASSRRDMNTEAFF	TGTGCCAGCAGCCGACGGGACATGAACACTGAAGCTTTCTTT
TRBJ1-1	TRBV7-2	TRBD1	-	CASSFDRQGEAFF	TGTGCCAGCAGCTTCGATCGACAGGGTGAAGCTTTCTTT